The 21 T cell receptor beta chains in this list originate from one sample, sequenced in a study of CD8 T cells in ankylosing spondylitis. Regarding the study as a whole: Made up of under 10 highly homologous variants, a TCR beta motif appeared characteristic of ankylosing spondylitis blood.

For these TCRs, the target antigens are not known. One entry per CDR3 protein, called by TCRdb with MiXCR from the 5' RACE reads. The sample has more than 300,000 distinct CDR3 sequences; 6.5% to 10% are singletons. Sequencing input: blood, either unsorted or a sorted T cell fraction (not recorded which). All receptors come from a male donor with ankylosing spondylitis.

In this sample, this clonotype turned up a few times. The rearrangement joins TRBV29-1 to TRBJ2-1; 12 bases are a match to TRBD2. Trimming at V came to 3 bases and at J to 0 bases, leaving 3 bases not matched to a gene. The CDR3 has 16 amino acids. Germline loops: CDR1 SQVTM, CDR2 ANQGSEA. The CDR3 sequence is CSVDRLAGDSYNEQFF. In DNA, the CDR3 is TGCAGCGTTGATCGACTAGCGGGAGACTCCTACAATGAGCAGTTCTTC.

A few counts support this clonotype. The chain is built from TRBV5-1 and TRBJ1-1; possible D gene TRBD1, 6 bases. V lost 5 bases, J lost 0 bases, and 14 bases lay in between. CDR1 and CDR2 (germline): SGHRS, YFSETQ. This CDR3 has 15 amino acids. The CDR3 DNA is TGCGCCAGCAGTCGGGGGGCGCCCATGAACACTGAAGCTTTCTTT. It encodes CASSRGAPMNTEAFF.

This clonotype has at least ten counts. V usage is TRBV5-1 and J usage is TRBJ2-7, with D tentatively TRBD1 (6 bases). Trimming took off 4 bases at V and 0 bases at J, with 20 bases between the two ends. Germline CDR1 reads SGHRS; CDR2 reads YFSETQ. The CDR3 totals 17 residues. The CDR3 DNA sequence: TGCGCCAGCAGCCCGGACAGACGAGACTGGAACTCCTACGAGCAGTACTTC. It encodes CASSPDRRDWNSYEQYF.

This clonotype was found a few times. The rearrangement joins TRBV27 to TRBJ2-7, with D possibly being TRBD1 (6 bases). The CDR3 loop spans 15 amino acids. CDR1 and CDR2 from the germline V gene are MNHEY and SMNVEV (reference sequence). With 6 bases removed from V and 3 bases from J, the gap between germline ends came to 18 bases. CDR3 region: CASSLGGPRYYEQYF. CDR3 coding DNA: TGTGCCAGCAGCCTAGGGGGACCCCGTTACTACGAGCAGTACTTC.

This clonotype was seen ten or more times. The gene calls are TRBV4-1 and TRBJ2-1, with TRBD2 as a possible D gene (6 bases). From germline, CDR1 is MGHRA and CDR2 YSYEKL. V lost 1 base to trimming and J lost 0 bases, with 16 bases between them. The CDR3 extends over 18 amino acids. In DNA form, the CDR3 reads TGCGCCAGCAGCCAAGGGGTTTTACGGGAGAGCTCCTACAATGAGCAGTTCTTC. Translating gives CASSQGVLRESSYNEQFF.

The chain joins TRBV19 to TRBJ2-2; 8 positions match TRBD1. Germline lookup yields CDR1 LNHDA and CDR2 SQIVND (reference sequence). V trimming: 5 bases; J trimming: 3 bases; junction bases outside the gene matches: 2. The CDR3 runs 14 residues. The CDR3 DNA reads as TGTGCCAGTAGTGACAGGGGAGACACCGGGGAGCTGTTTTTT. This sequence encodes CASSDRGDTGELFF.

This chain joins TRBV7-3 and TRBJ2-2; maybe TRBD2 (5 bases). CDR3 size: 13 residues. The V end was cut by 1 base, the J end by 10 bases, with 10 bases between. Germline loops: CDR1 SGHTA, CDR2 FQGTGA. The CDR3 protein is CASSLRPGTELFF. The CDR3 coding sequence is TGTGCCAGCAGCTTAAGGCCGGGAACGGAGCTGTTTTTT. The complete variable domain, with remaining parts taken from reference TRBV7-3 and TRBJ2-2, reads GAGVSQTPSNKVTEKGKYVELRCDPISGHTALYWYRQSLGQGPEFLIYFQGTGAADDSGLPNDRFFAVRPEGSVSTLKIQRTERGDSAVYLCASSLRPGTELFFGEGSRLTVL.

The J gene is TRBJ2-5, the V gene TRBV4-1; tentatively, D is TRBD2 (7 bases). The CDR3 is 16 residues long. Germline V lookup: CDR1 MGHRA, CDR2 YSYEKL. The germline V and J ends were trimmed by 4 bases and 5 bases, with 20 bases remaining between them. CDR3 residues: CASSRGGSTSRETQYF. In nucleotides, the CDR3 is TGCGCCAGCAGCCGGGGGGGCAGCACCTCGAGGGAGACCCAGTACTTC.

The chain joins TRBV20-1 to TRBJ2-7; D is perhaps TRBD2 (5 bases). The CDR3 totals 13 residues. V lost 6 bases to trimming and J lost 1 base, with 13 bases between them. Germline lookup yields CDR1 DFQATT and CDR2 SNEGSKA (reference sequence). The CDR3 spells CSARWRVSYEQYF. Here the CDR3 DNA reads TGCAGTGCAAGATGGCGGGTTTCCTACGAGCAGTACTTC.

This clonotype was picked up many times. This chain uses TRBV5-1 with TRBJ2-2, with D possibly TRBD2 on 6 matching bases. CDR3 size: 16 residues. V lost 3 bases, J lost 1 base, and 13 bases lay in between. Germline CDR1 SGHRS, CDR2 YFSETQ. The CDR3 region is CASSSMGLMNTGELFF. CDR3 bases: TGCGCCAGCAGCTCAATGGGACTCATGAACACCGGGGAGCTGTTTTTT. The whole variable domain, filled in from reference TRBV5-1 and TRBJ2-2, reads KAGVTQTPRYLIKTRGQQVTLSCSPISGHRSVSWYQQTPGQGLQFLFEYFSETQRNKGNFPGRFSGRQFSNSRSEMNVSTLELGDSALYLCASSSMGLMNTGELFFGEGSRLTVL.

There are a few counts of this clonotype. The chain is built from TRBV29-1 and TRBJ2-7, with 12 bases identical to TRBD1. Germline loops: CDR1 SQVTM, CDR2 ANQGSEA. J was trimmed by 2 bases and V by 3 bases; bases with no gene match: 5. The CDR3 has 15 residues. This chain's CDR3 is CSVEGTGGLTYEQYF. The DNA of the CDR3 is TGCAGCGTTGAGGGGACAGGGGGCCTCACCTACGAGCAGTACTTC.

This clonotype was detected once. In nucleotides, the CDR3 is TGTGCCAGCACGAAGGCAAACACAGGGCATGGCTACACCTTC. Protein product: CASTKANTGHGYTF. The chain is built from TRBV7-8 and TRBJ1-2, with a tentative D call TRBD1 (6 bases). Trimming pared 7 bases from V and 6 bases from J, leaving 18 bases between. CDR3 length: 14 residues. Germline CDR1 and CDR2: SGHVS and FQNEAQ.

The rearrangement joins TRBV6-2 or TRBV6-3 to TRBJ2-2; D is unclear. The CDR3 has 14 residues. Deletions cut 8 bases from V and 4 bases from J, with 14 bases between. Germline V CDR1 and CDR2: MNHEY, SVGEGT. The CDR3 loop is CASQTPPLTGELFF. The CDR3 DNA is TGTGCCAGCCAGACACCTCCTCTCACCGGGGAGCTGTTTTTT.

This clonotype was seen repeatedly, ten times or more. The gene calls are TRBV7-2 and TRBJ1-3; D might be TRBD1 (5 bases). Per germline, CDR1 SGHTA and CDR2 FQGNSA. The CDR3 consists of 14 residues. V lost 8 bases and J lost 4, with 15 bases in between. This CDR3 is CASGTAGSGNTIYF. DNA for the CDR3: TGTGCCAGCGGAACAGCAGGGTCAGGAAACACCATATATTTT.

This chain links TRBV5-1 with TRBJ2-7, with 13 bases matching TRBD2. Germline trimming cut 4 bases from V and 5 bases from J; bases unmatched to any gene: 3. Germline-derived CDR1 and CDR2 are SGHRS and YFSETQ. This CDR3 is built from 14 residues. The CDR3 region has the DNA TGCGCCAGCAGCCGGGGACTAGCGGGAAACGAGCAGTACTTC. Amino acid sequence: CASSRGLAGNEQYF.

The sample holds a few counts of this clonotype. This rearrangement joins TRBV7-9 to TRBJ1-2; D is unresolved. V dropped 1 base and J dropped 2 bases, with 8 bases sitting between them. Germline V lookup: CDR1 SEHNR, CDR2 FQNEAQ (reference sequence). The CDR3 contains 14 residues. The CDR3 DNA is TGTGCCAGCAGCTTAGGAGCAGGAAACTATGGCTACACCTTC. It encodes CASSLGAGNYGYTF.

J is TRBJ2-7 and V is TRBV4-1; tentatively, D is TRBD2 (5 bases). Germline V gene sequence: CDR1 MGHRA, CDR2 YSYEKL. Deletions cut 2 bases from V and 3 bases from J, with 8 bases between. The CDR3 consists of 13 residues. The CDR3 nucleotides are TGCGCCAGCAGCCAATCGAGGGACTACGAGCAGTACTTC. Protein product: CASSQSRDYEQYF.

This clonotype appeared a few times. The chain links TRBV4-3 to TRBJ2-1; no firm D call. Per the germline V gene, CDR1 is LGHNA and CDR2 is YSLEER. CDR3 size: 13 residues. Trimming took 0 bases from V and 9 from J, leaving 9 bases between them. The CDR3 spells CASSQDPRREQFF. The CDR3 DNA reads TGCGCCAGCAGCCAAGATCCCCGTCGTGAGCAGTTCTTC.

This chain links TRBV7-2 with TRBJ1-5; D remains ambiguous. Germline CDR1 SGHTA, CDR2 FQGNSA. Trimming cost V 1 base and J 6 bases, with 4 bases left between them. The CDR3 has 12 residues. CDR3 in amino acids: CASSLVLQPQHF. CDR3 bases: TGTGCCAGCAGCTTAGTTCTTCAGCCCCAGCATTTT.

This clonotype showed up many times. V is TRBV13 and J is TRBJ2-7; D uncertain. V was trimmed by 3 bases and J by 0 bases, leaving 12 bases between them. Germline V gene lookup returns CDR1 PRHDT and CDR2 FYEKMQ (reference sequence). The CDR3 totals 15 residues. The CDR3 DNA sequence: TGTGCCAGCAGCTTCTCCGGAGAGAGCTCCTACGAGCAGTACTTC. Amino acids: CASSFSGESSYEQYF.

This clonotype was seen at least ten times. The rearrangement joins TRBV10-3 to TRBJ2-7, with TRBD1 as a possible D gene (8 bases). Germline CDR1 reads ENHRY; CDR2 reads SYGVKD. This CDR3 contains 14 residues. With 10 bases removed from V and 3 bases from J, the gap between germline ends came to 19 bases. CDR3 loop: CATGPGGQDYEQYF. The CDR3 DNA sequence: TGTGCCACCGGCCCGGGGGGACAGGACTACGAGCAGTACTTC.